This T cell receptor beta chain emerged from a study of type 1 regulatory T cells. Looking at the study overall: T-allo10 is an in vitro-generated, Tr1-enriched CD4 T cell product specific for alloantigen. General observations from the study: Compared with non-type 1 regulatory T cells, type 1 regulatory T cells showed a more restricted TCR repertoire.

Points on this clonotype: No antigen is known for it.

TCRdb reprocessed the reads with MiXCR, giving one entry per CDR3 protein. The data show around 65,000 distinct CDR3 sequences, approximately 50% seen once. Germline V CDR1 and CDR2: SNHLY, FYNNEI. V lost 6 bases and J lost 0, with 12 bases in between. The CDR3 runs to 14 residues. This chain connects TRBV2 to TRBJ2-7; D is ambiguous. The sequence came from a human donor in good health. The sample consisted of cultured non-Tr1 T cells, either the whole culture or a sorted T cell fraction (not recorded which). The CDR3 nucleotides are TGTGCCAGCAGCGACACCTTACTCTCCTACGAGCAGTACTTC. Translation: CASSDTLLSYEQYF.